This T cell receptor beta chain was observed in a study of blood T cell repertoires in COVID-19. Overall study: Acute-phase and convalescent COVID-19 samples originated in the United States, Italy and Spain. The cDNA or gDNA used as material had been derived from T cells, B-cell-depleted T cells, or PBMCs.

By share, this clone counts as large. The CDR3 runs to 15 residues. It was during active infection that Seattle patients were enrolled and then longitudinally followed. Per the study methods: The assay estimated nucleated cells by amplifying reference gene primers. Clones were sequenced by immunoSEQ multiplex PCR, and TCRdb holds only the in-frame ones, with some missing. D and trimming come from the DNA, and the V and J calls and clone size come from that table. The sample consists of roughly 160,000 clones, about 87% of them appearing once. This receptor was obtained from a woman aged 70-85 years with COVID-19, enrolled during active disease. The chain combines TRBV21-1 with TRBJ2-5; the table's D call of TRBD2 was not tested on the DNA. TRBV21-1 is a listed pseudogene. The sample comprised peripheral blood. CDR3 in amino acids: CASSKALYWAGVQYF. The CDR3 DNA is TGTGCCAGCAGCAAAGCGCTTTACTGGGCGGGGGTCCAGTACTTC.